What follows are 18 T cell receptor beta chains derived from one specimen sequenced in a study of blood T cell repertoires in COVID-19. Some clones are missing from TCRdb's copy, which holds only in-frame ones; the method was immunoSEQ multiplex PCR. Among fewer than 250,000 clones listed, roughly nine tenths were seen once. Source material: peripheral blood. The receptors come from a man aged 35-49 years with acute or convalescent COVID-19.

The gene calls are TRBV30 and TRBJ2-5; D is perhaps TRBD1 (5 bases). Germline loops: CDR1 GTSNPN, CDR2 SVGIG (reference sequence). V dropped 4 bases and J dropped 2 bases, with 11 bases sitting between them. There are 13 residues in the CDR3. Here the CDR3 reads CAWTVGVQETQYF. CDR3 DNA sequence: TGTGCCTGGACAGTAGGGGTACAAGAGACCCAGTACTTC.

This clone was observed a few times. CDR3 sequence: CASSELAGGPEEQYF. In DNA form, the CDR3 reads TGTGCCAGCAGTGAACTAGCGGGAGGGCCTGAGGAGCAGTACTTC. The chain couples TRBV6-1 to TRBJ2-7; 12 nucleotides match TRBD2. CDR3 length: 15 residues. CDR1 and CDR2 from the germline V gene are MNHNS and SASEGT. The trim removed 2 bases at V and 7 bases at J, leaving 6 bases unmatched.

The rearrangement uses TRBV4-2 and TRBJ2-2; 7 nucleotides line up with TRBD2. Germline loops: CDR1 LGHNA, CDR2 YNFKEQ. With 2 bases clipped from V and 5 bases from J, the junction kept 11 bases outside the gene matches. This CDR3 contains 17 residues. CDR3 loop: CASSQNWEGLVTGELFF. The CDR3 DNA is TGTGCCAGCAGCCAAAACTGGGAGGGGCTAGTAACCGGGGAGCTGTTTTTT.

This chain connects TRBV5-6 to TRBJ2-7, with 10 positions matching TRBD2. The CDR3 covers 14 residues. CDR1 and CDR2 from the germline V gene are SGHDT and YYEEEE. Trimming took 3 bases from V and 1 from J; bases not matched to a gene: 1. The CDR3 DNA reads as TGTGCCAGCAGCTCACTAGCGGGGTCCTACGAGCAGTACTTC. Amino acids: CASSSLAGSYEQYF.

The chain uses TRBV6-2 or TRBV6-3 and TRBJ2-1, with TRBD2 matching 9 bases. The V gene end was trimmed by 6 bases and the J gene end by 4 bases; junction bases not matched to a gene: 10. The CDR3 consists of 16 residues. Germline assignment: CDR1 MNHEY and CDR2 SVGEGT. The CDR3 spells CASSHRRAGGYNEQFF. CDR3 DNA sequence: TGTGCCAGCAGCCACAGGCGAGCGGGAGGTTACAATGAGCAGTTCTTC.

The rearrangement joins TRBV24-1 to TRBJ1-2, with D possibly being TRBD1 (6 bases). This CDR3 has 13 amino acids. Between the trimmed V and J ends, which lost 6 bases and 4 bases, there was a span of 11 bases. The germline CDR1 and CDR2 sequences are KGHDR and SFDVKD. As DNA, the CDR3 is TGTGCCACCAGTTCGGGGGGCAGCTATGGCTACACCTTC. Amino acids: CATSSGGSYGYTF.

This rearrangement joins TRBV15 to TRBJ2-2; 7 positions match TRBD1. V was clipped by 2 bases and J by 5 bases; unmatched bases: 11. The length of the CDR3 is 17 residues. Per germline, CDR1 LNHNV and CDR2 YYDKDF (reference sequence). The CDR3 protein is CATSRRIGTAPTGELFF. The CDR3 DNA follows: TGTGCCACCAGCAGACGAATCGGGACAGCGCCGACCGGGGAGCTGTTTTTT.

The table lists this clone with a few counts. The CDR3 region is CASSPYRDKNTEAFF. CDR3 coding DNA: TGTGCCAGCAGCCCCTACCGGGACAAGAACACTGAAGCTTTCTTT. This chain joins TRBV27 and TRBJ1-1, with a weak D call TRBD1 (6 bases). Germline values: CDR1 MNHEY, CDR2 SMNVEV (reference sequence). Trimming stripped 6 bases from V and 1 base from J, with 15 bases between. This CDR3 spans 15 amino acids.

This sequence joins TRBV4-1 and TRBJ1-6, with 9 bases aligning to TRBD1. Germline lookup yields CDR1 MGHRA and CDR2 YSYEKL. Trimming took 1 base from V and 7 from J; bases not matched to a gene: 2. The CDR3 has 15 residues. The CDR3 DNA reads TGCGCCAGCAGCCAAGCCGGGACAGGGAATTCACCCCTCCACTTT. It yields the protein CASSQAGTGNSPLHF.

This clone has only a few counts. The chain has TRBV3-1 (or the pseudogene TRBV3-2) and TRBJ2-3; tentatively, D is TRBD2 (5 bases). The CDR3 spans 16 residues. V was clipped by 6 bases and J by 5 bases, with 21 bases between them. CDR1 is LGHDT and CDR2 is YNNKEL in the germline V gene (reference sequence). CDR3 residues: CASSHIPGGPGDTQYF. CDR3 DNA sequence: TGTGCCAGCAGTCACATTCCCGGCGGGCCTGGAGATACGCAGTATTTT.

V usage is TRBV29-1 and J usage is TRBJ2-5; a weak D match, TRBD1 (6 bases). This CDR3 has 16 amino acids. With 2 bases removed from V and 5 bases from J, the gap between germline ends came to 21 bases. Germline assignment: CDR1 SQVTM and CDR2 ANQGSEA. CDR3 sequence (DNA): TGCAGCGTTGAATGGTCCGGGCCACAGGGCAGGGAGACCCAGTACTTC. Its protein is CSVEWSGPQGRETQYF.

The V and J genes are TRBV27 and TRBJ2-7, with D perhaps matching TRBD1 (5 bases). Trimming stripped 3 bases from V and 2 bases from J, with 8 bases between. Per the germline V gene, CDR1 is MNHEY and CDR2 is SMNVEV (reference sequence). There are 13 residues in the CDR3. The CDR3 loop reads CASSLAGPYEQYF. DNA for the CDR3: TGTGCCAGCAGTTTGGCAGGGCCCTACGAGCAGTACTTC.

This chain uses TRBV7-3 with TRBJ2-1; TRBD2 matches 16 bases. CDR1 and CDR2 from the germline V gene are SGHTA and FQGTGA. The CDR3 is 14 residues long. Germline trimming cut 4 bases from V and 10 bases from J; bases unmatched to any gene: 1. The CDR3 here is CASSSGLAGGEQFF. The CDR3 nucleotides are TGTGCCAGCAGCTCGGGACTAGCGGGAGGGGAGCAGTTCTTC.

The gene calls are TRBV27 and TRBJ2-7; tentative D call: TRBD1 (5 bases). The germline V and J ends were trimmed by 3 bases and 4 bases, with 13 bases remaining between them. This CDR3 is built from 14 residues. CDR1 is MNHEY, CDR2 SMNVEV, per germline (reference sequence). The CDR3 nucleotides are TGTGCCAGCAGTTTTAACAGGAACTTTTACGAGCAGTACTTC. It codes for CASSFNRNFYEQYF.

This clone appeared a few times. V and J are TRBV19 and TRBJ1-2, with 7 bases identical to TRBD1. The CDR3 totals 14 residues. J gave up 3 bases and V 3 bases, and 4 bases lay outside the gene matches. Germline values: CDR1 LNHDA, CDR2 SQIVND (reference sequence). CDR3 nucleotide sequence: TGTGCCAGTAGTATTCAGGGACAGCACTATGGCTACACCTTC. It translates to CASSIQGQHYGYTF. The variable domain in full, completed from reference TRBV19 and TRBJ1-2, reads DGGITQSPKYLFRKEGQNVTLSCEQNLNHDAMYWYRQDPGQGLRLIYYSQIVNDFQKGDIAEGYSVSREKKESFPLTVTSAQKNPTAFYLCASSIQGQHYGYTFGSGTRLTVV.

The rearrangement joins TRBV6-5 to TRBJ2-4; a weak D match, TRBD1 (7 bases). Germline V gene sequence: CDR1 MNHEY, CDR2 SVGAGI. V gave up 7 bases and J gave up 8 bases, with 9 bases separating them. The CDR3 covers 11 residues. The CDR3, as DNA: TGTGCCAGCACCAGGGGGGACATTCAGTACTTC. As protein: CASTRGDIQYF.

The gene calls are TRBV13 and TRBJ2-7, with D perhaps TRBD1 (6 bases). Germline assignment: CDR1 PRHDT and CDR2 FYEKMQ (reference sequence). CDR3 length: 13 amino acids. The V gene lost 5 bases and the J gene lost 2 bases, with 10 bases spanning the gap. The CDR3 loop is CASSIGQTYEQYF. CDR3 bases: TGTGCCAGCAGCATCGGACAGACCTACGAGCAGTACTTC.

V and J are TRBV5-1 and TRBJ2-7; tentative D call: TRBD2 (5 bases). This CDR3 comprises 14 residues. Germline V gives CDR1 SGHRS, CDR2 YFSETQ. The V end was cut by 0 bases, the J end by 6 bases, with 13 bases between. This CDR3 reads CASSLAPASREQYF. In DNA, the CDR3 is TGCGCCAGCAGCTTGGCCCCGGCTAGCCGCGAGCAGTACTTC.